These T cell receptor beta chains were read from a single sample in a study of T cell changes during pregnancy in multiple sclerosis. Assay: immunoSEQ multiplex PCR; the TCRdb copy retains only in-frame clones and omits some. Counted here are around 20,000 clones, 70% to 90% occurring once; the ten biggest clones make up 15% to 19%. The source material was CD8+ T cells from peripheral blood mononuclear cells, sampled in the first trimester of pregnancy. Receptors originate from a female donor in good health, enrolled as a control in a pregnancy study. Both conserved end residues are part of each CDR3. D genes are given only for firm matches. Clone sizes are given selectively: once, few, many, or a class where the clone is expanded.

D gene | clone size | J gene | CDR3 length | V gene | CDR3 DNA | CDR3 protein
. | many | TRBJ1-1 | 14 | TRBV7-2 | TGTGCCAGCAGCTTACTTCCACTTAACACTGAAGCTTTCTTT | CASSLLPLNTEAFF
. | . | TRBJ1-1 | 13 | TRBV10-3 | TGTGCCATCAGTGAGGAGGACCACCAGGGAGCTTTCTTT | CAISEEDHQGAFF
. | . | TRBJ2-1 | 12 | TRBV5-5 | TGTGCCAGCAGCTTGCAACCCAGGGAGCAGTTCTTC | CASSLQPREQFF
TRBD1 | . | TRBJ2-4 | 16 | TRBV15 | TGTGCCACCAGCAGGAGGACAGGGGAAGCCAAAAACATTCAGTACTTC | CATSRRTGEAKNIQYF
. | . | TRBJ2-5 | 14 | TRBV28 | TGTGCCAGCAGTTTATTGGGGGCTAGGGAGACCCAGTACTTC | CASSLLGARETQYF
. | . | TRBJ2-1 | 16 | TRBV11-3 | TGTGCCAGCAGCTTAGTGGTTTCGGCGGGATACAATGAGCAGTTCTTC | CASSLVVSAGYNEQFF
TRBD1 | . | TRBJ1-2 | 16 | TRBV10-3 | TGTGCCATCAGAGCAGGGGGCGCAAGTTTGCACTATGGCTACACCTTC | CAIRAGGASLHYGYTF
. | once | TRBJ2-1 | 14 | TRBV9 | TGTGCCAGCAGCGCCAGACTAGTCACGAATGAGCAGTTCTTC | CASSARLVTNEQFF
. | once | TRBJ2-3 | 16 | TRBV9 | TGTGCCAGCAGCGAGACTCACCACCCCTACACAGATACGCAGTATTTT | CASSETHHPYTDTQYF
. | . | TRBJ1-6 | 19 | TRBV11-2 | TGTGCCAGCAGCTGGGGCGGGGGGAAAATGGGTTCCTATAATTCACCCCTCCACTTT | CASSWGGGKMGSYNSPLHF
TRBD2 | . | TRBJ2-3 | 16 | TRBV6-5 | TGTGCCAGCAGTTCCCTTCGCAGCGGGGGTACAGATACGCAGTATTTT | CASSSLRSGGTDTQYF
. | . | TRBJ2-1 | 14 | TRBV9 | TGTGCCAGCAGCGTATTCATTGGGGAGGATGAGCAGTTCTTC | CASSVFIGEDEQFF
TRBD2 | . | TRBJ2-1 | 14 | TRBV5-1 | TGCGCCAGCAGCTTTAGGGCGGGGGACAATGAGCAGTTCTTC | CASSFRAGDNEQFF
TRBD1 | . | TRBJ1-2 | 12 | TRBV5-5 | TGTGCCAGCAGCTTGGGGACAGGGGAGGACACCTTC | CASSLGTGEDTF
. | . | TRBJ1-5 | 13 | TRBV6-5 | TGTGCCAGCAGCACATGGAGCAATCAGCCCCAGCATTTT | CASSTWSNQPQHF
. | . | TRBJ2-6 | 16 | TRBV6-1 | TGTGCCAGCAGTGAAATTACAGGGTCCGGGGCCAACGTCCTGACTTTC | CASSEITGSGANVLTF
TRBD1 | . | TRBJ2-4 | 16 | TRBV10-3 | TGTGCCATCAGTGAGTCGACAGGGGTAGCCAAAAACATTCAGTACTTC | CAISESTGVAKNIQYF
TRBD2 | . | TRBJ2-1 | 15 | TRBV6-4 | TGTGCCAGCAGTGCTTCTAGCGGGAGTTACAATGAGCAGTTCTTC | CASSASSGSYNEQFF
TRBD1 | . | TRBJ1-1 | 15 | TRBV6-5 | TGTGCCAGCAGTTTCCTACAGGGGGGTAAAACTGAAGCTTTCTTT | CASSFLQGGKTEAFF
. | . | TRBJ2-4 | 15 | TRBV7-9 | TGTGCCGTCGGAGGGCCCGGGTTAGCCAAAAACATTCAGTACTTC | CAVGGPGLAKNIQYF
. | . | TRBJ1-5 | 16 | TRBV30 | TGTGCCTGGAGTGTACTAGGAGGGGCCGGCAATCAGCCCCAGCATTTT | CAWSVLGGAGNQPQHF
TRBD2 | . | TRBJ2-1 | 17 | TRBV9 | TGTGCCAGCAGCGGTGGACTAGCGGGAGATAACTACAATGAGCAGTTCTTC | CASSGGLAGDNYNEQFF
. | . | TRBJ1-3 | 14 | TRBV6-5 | TGTGCCAGCTTCGCCCCCAGCTCTGGAAACACCATATATTTT | CASFAPSSGNTIYF
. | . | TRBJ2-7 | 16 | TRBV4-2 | TGTGCCAGCAGCCAAGATTGGGCAGGTACGTCCTACGAGCAGTACTTC | CASSQDWAGTSYEQYF
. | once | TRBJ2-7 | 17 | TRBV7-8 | TGTGCCAGCAGCTTAGCCACAGGACCCACAGGGTCCTACGAGCAGTACTTC | CASSLATGPTGSYEQYF
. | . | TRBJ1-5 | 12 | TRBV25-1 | TGTGCCAGCACGGGAAGCAATCAGCCCCAGCATTTT | CASTGSNQPQHF
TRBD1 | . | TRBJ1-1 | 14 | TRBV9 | TGTGCCAGCAGTGGAACAGGGGGGCACACTGAAGCTTTCTTT | CASSGTGGHTEAFF
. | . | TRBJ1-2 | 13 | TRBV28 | TGTGCCAGCAGTTTATTGGGGGGAACAGGCTACACCTTC | CASSLLGGTGYTF